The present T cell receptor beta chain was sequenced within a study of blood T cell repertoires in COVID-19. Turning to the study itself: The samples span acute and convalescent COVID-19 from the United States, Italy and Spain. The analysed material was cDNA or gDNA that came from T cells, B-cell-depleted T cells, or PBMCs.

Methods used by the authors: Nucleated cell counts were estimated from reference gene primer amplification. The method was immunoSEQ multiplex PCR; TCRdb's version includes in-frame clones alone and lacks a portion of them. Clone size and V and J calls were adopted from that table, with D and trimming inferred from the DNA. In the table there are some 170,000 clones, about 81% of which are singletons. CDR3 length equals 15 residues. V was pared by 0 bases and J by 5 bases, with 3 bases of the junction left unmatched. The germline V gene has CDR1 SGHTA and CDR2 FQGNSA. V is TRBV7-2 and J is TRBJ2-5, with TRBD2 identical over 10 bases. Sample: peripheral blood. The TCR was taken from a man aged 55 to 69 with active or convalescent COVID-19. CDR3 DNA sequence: TGTGCCAGCAGCTTAGCCAGCGGGGGGGTGGAGACCCAGTACTTC. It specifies CASSLASGGVETQYF.